This T cell receptor (beta chain) was sequenced in a study of cytomegalovirus exposure and HLA in healthy donors listed by TCRdb under 2017. For the study in its entirety: An earlier analysis of 587 of the donors reported approximately 300 Gb of sequence data and around 100 million unique TCR beta sequences obtained from about 180 million T cells. A separate validation cohort of about 110 different subjects was used in addition to the approximately 670-subject first cohort. The later analysis used no new phenotypic data to find candidate immune exposures, relying instead on TCR beta sequences and their occurrence across donors. Because of strong linkage in the cohort, a handful of DR-DQ haplotypes were treated as single units for association and clustering. High-throughput TCR immunosequencing, statistical association of individual TCRs with disease status, and machine learning were combined to predict cytomegalovirus infection status. The genetic ancestry cluster associated with self-reported Caucasian donors included roughly four fifths of the 350 to 500 genotyped donors. All discovery cohort repertoires had been generated using a single sequencing platform. An earlier analysis of about 620 of the donors applied high-throughput TCR beta sequencing to assess whether each TCR beta V gene segment acted as functional or pseudogenic. In a later genetic analysis, genome-wide SNP genotypes for about three fifths of the 666 donors were used, and that subset was treated as a discovery cohort. The number of typed donors differed by locus: about 620-640 for A, B, C, DRB1 and DQB1; approximately 530 for DQA1; some 610 for DPA1; and approximately 450 for DPB1. An early release covering just under 650 HLA-typed donors comprised about 300 gigabases of sequencing data and 85 million or so unique TCR sequences. HLA typing included class I and class II loci at four-digit resolution. The aim of the study was to test whether cataloging public T cell receptors could identify signatures of past pathogen exposure. Alongside the repertoire data, information on donor age, sex, ethnicity and CMV serostatus was compiled. The study used immunosequencing to profile the T cell repertoires of 670 or so subjects and linked those repertoires to cytomegalovirus serostatus. In a later analysis, previously published TCR beta repertoires from 550 to 750 donors were re-analyzed and high-resolution HLA genotyping was added so that TCR occurrence patterns could be studied. Among a few hundred genotyped donors of the cohort, an average of approximately 230,000 unique TCR beta nucleotide sequences were sequenced per donor, about a sixth of them non-productive.

The cohort consisted of approximately 690 healthy bone marrow donors. Cohort members were all nominally healthy when sampled, although unrecorded immune exposures were likely present. The donor was CMV seronegative and was included in the group of about 400 seronegative cohort members. Each donor provided a peripheral blood sample, and peripheral blood mononuclear cells were used for TCR beta sequencing. The Qiagen DNeasy Blood Extraction Kit was used to extract genomic DNA from the blood cell samples. Library generation was performed with the immunoSEQ multiplex PCR assay. A mixture of 60 forward primers for TCR Vbeta segments and 13 reverse primers for TCR Jbeta segments was used in the multiplex PCR. The CDR3 region of rearranged TCR beta genes was amplified from genomic DNA with a multiplex PCR assay. The amplified TCR beta libraries were sequenced on the Illumina HiSeq System as 87-base-pair reads. On the authors' methods: Across the 600 to 700 repertoires, a later analysis counted about 81 million unique TCR beta chains, roughly 11 million of which were shared by at least two donors. A nearest-neighbor algorithm error-corrected the raw reads and collapsed the reads into unique sequences, merging closely related sequences to remove PCR and sequencing errors. Alignment of CDR3 sequences to IMGT reference sequences was used to assign V, D and J gene segments. For a sequence to be retained, a match of at least six nucleotides was required to both a V gene segment and a J gene segment. A rearrangement was called productive if the CDR3 had no stop codons and remained in frame with V and J, and every other rearrangement was called non-productive. CDR3 was defined according to IMGT convention as the region running from the second conserved V-encoded cysteine to the conserved J-encoded phenylalanine. Sequences without an unambiguous match to a single V gene segment were excluded from the earlier analysis of 500 to 700 of the donors. An earlier analysis of about 600 of the donors called V segments functional above 56.7% productive rearrangements and segregating when the between-donor standard deviation exceeded 5%. A statistical classification framework was built to diagnose cytomegalovirus status from the catalog of TCR beta chain sequences. In a later analysis, TCR nucleotide sequences were compared against IMGT/GENE-DB human TR gene sequences so that V and J genes could be assigned. In a later analysis, CDR3 sequences and most-parsimonious VDJ recombination scenarios were assigned using the TCRdist pipeline. A later analysis defined each TCR beta chain by its CDR3 amino acid sequence plus V-gene family, and excluded reads lacking a unique V-gene family. As a way to deal with suspected cross-contamination and a sequencing artifact, a later analysis dropped hundreds of nucleotide sequences that were highly shared and had low generation probability. In a later analysis, a clonal expansion index was calculated for each public chain from normalized within-repertoire ranks of inferred template counts. In a later analysis, generation probabilities were computed using a VDJ recombination model fitted to out-of-frame rearrangements, and the results were checked against IGoR. In a later analysis, TCR-TCR, TCR-HLA and TCR-CMV co-occurrence was scored with hypergeometric tests, and a repertoire-size bias correction was applied to TCR pairs. To estimate false discovery rates, a later analysis permuted the HLA or CMV assignments 20 times. In a later analysis, co-occurring TCRs were grouped using DBSCAN, and TCRdist sequence similarity was added for clustering within HLA-allele-positive subsets. Repertoires with fewer than 30,000 or more than 120,000 public chains, plus five repertoires with anomalous nucleotide sharing, were excluded from co-occurrence clustering. TCRdb carries this immuneACCESS record with in-frame sequences only. Its versions omit some clonotypes, under half of them owing to an unresolved V gene in the studies checked, with the rest unexplained. V and J calls and clone size are copied from that table; D and trimming were computed from the DNA. The sample table holds about 98,000 clones, of which around 80% were seen once. The ten largest clones add up to around 1.5% of the sample.

CDR3 length: 15 amino acids, cysteine to phenylalanine. The only DNA kept is the CDR3, 45 bases in frame from the first base. CDR1 and CDR2 are read off the germline V gene (reference sequence) as SEHNR and FQNEAQ. Trimming takes 2 bases from V and 4 bases from J, and the germline ends sit 12 bases apart. With regard to this clone: This clone's antigen is unknown. No base-level quality is on record; no much larger clone is a single base apart.

General conclusions and limits of the study: Across donors, most TCR sequences were observed very rarely, whereas some public TCRs were present in many individuals. Several of the top co-occurrence clusters appeared to be linked to parvovirus B19, influenza, CMV and Epstein-Barr virus, according to a later analysis. Some IMGT-functional V segments, including TRBV6-2 and TRBV6-3, could not be distinguished by the 87-base-pair reads and were therefore excluded. A group of highly shared sequence variants was considered likely to be a technical artifact of the sequencing pipeline. About 17 rarely observed V segments, including chromosome 9 orphons, were excluded from the earlier analysis of about 610 of the donors because counts were too low. Sequencing depth was assumed to be roughly uniform across donors in the presence/absence analyses, though that assumption may not hold. In a later analysis, the rate of TCR association differed among HLA loci, with DRB1 alleles having the most associated TCRs and HLA-C alleles having the fewest. Most CMV-associated TCR beta chains appeared to be HLA-restricted in a later analysis, and the HLA associations seemed to be driven largely by CMV exposure. Cytomegalovirus status was reported to be diagnosed by the classifier with high specificity and sensitivity in both the original and validation cohorts. It was suggested by the authors that the approach could potentially be generalized to other disease states and immunological phenotypes. In a later analysis, around 15,000 TCR beta sequences were associated with specific HLA alleles at a false discovery rate of 0.05. In this cohort, only TCR beta chains were sequenced, and detectable features were limited by the absence of alpha or paired-chain data. In an earlier analysis of 587 of the donors, most TCR beta V segments were observed in productive rearrangements about 90% or about 30% of the time, broadly matching IMGT annotations. Linkage disequilibrium might explain the correlated functional status among segregating V segments, but an unknown experimental factor could not be excluded. Because some donors lacked HLA typing at each locus, the association tests relied only on the typed subset. Three of the identified cytomegalovirus-associated TCR beta chains were confirmed in vitro to be specific for cytomegalovirus antigens. A further reported finding was that TCR beta sequences accurately predicted the HLA-A and HLA-B alleles for most subjects in the first cohort. Compared with equally common non-associated chains, HLA-associated TCR beta chains in a later analysis were more clonally expanded and had lower generation probabilities. A later genetic analysis reported fewer N-insertions in productive TCRs among donors in an Asian-associated ancestry cluster than the approximately 700-donor mean. A later genetic analysis associated a missense DCLRE1C variant with V-gene and J-gene trimming of TCR beta chains, and an independent cohort replicated the association. When HLA alleles, especially DR and DQ, strongly co-occurred, TCR associations were difficult to assign to individual alleles. For the cohort, immune exposure information was limited to CMV serostatus. A total of 150 or so TCR beta chains were listed by the study as associated with cytomegalovirus.

The chain is encoded by TRBV7-9 joined to TRBJ2-1; the D segment could be TRBD1, given 7 matching bases. Sequenced material: PBMCs. The sequence was obtained from a man in his forties in good health and CMV-seronegative. DNA sequence: TGTGCCAGCAGCTTACAGGGGGGCAAGTACAATGAGCAGTTCTTC. Its protein product is CASSLQGGKYNEQFF.